A selection of T cell receptor beta chains follows, all from one sample in a study of cytomegalovirus exposure and HLA in healthy donors. Clones were read by immunoSEQ multiplex PCR, and TCRdb kept only the in-frame ones, dropping some. This table holds over 150,000 clones, roughly 75% found once. The sequenced material came from PBMCs. Receptors originate from a woman in her forties or fifties in good health and CMV-seropositive. CDR3s include the opening cysteine and the closing phenylalanine or tryptophan. Each record gives: D gene, J gene, V gene, clone size, CDR3 protein, CDR3 DNA. The D gene is left open where the match is weak. Clone size is not always given. Where it is, it says once, few, many or a class for expanded clones.

D gene: NA
J gene: TRBJ2-2
V gene: TRBV6-1
clone size: NA
CDR3 protein: CASSLAPNTGELFF
CDR3 DNA: TGTGCCAGCAGTCTGGCCCCTAACACCGGGGAGCTGTTTTTT

D gene: NA
J gene: TRBJ2-3
V gene: TRBV7-3
clone size: NA
CDR3 protein: CASSFNGGDTDTQYF
CDR3 DNA: TGTGCCAGCAGCTTCAATGGCGGGGATACAGATACGCAGTATTTT

D gene: NA
J gene: TRBJ2-1
V gene: TRBV4-3
clone size: NA
CDR3 protein: CASSPDNRDEQFF
CDR3 DNA: TGCGCCAGCAGCCCAGATAACAGGGATGAGCAGTTCTTC

D gene: TRBD2
J gene: TRBJ2-5
V gene: TRBV5-4
clone size: few
CDR3 protein: CASSPGGPGPQYF
CDR3 DNA: TGTGCCAGCAGCCCGGGGGGACCCGGTCCCCAGTACTTC

D gene: TRBD1
J gene: TRBJ2-7
V gene: TRBV7-2
clone size: NA
CDR3 protein: CASSLAGTASSYEQYF
CDR3 DNA: TGTGCCAGCAGCTTAGCGGGGACAGCCAGCTCCTACGAGCAGTACTTC

D gene: TRBD1
J gene: TRBJ2-2
V gene: TRBV28
clone size: NA
CDR3 protein: CASDRGQKTGELFF
CDR3 DNA: TGTGCCAGCGACCGGGGACAGAAAACCGGGGAGCTGTTTTTT

D gene: NA
J gene: TRBJ1-2
V gene: TRBV6-1
clone size: once
CDR3 protein: CASSERGGIGYTF
CDR3 DNA: TGTGCCAGCAGTGAAAGGGGGGGTATCGGCTACACCTTC

D gene: TRBD1
J gene: TRBJ2-5
V gene: TRBV7-6
clone size: NA
CDR3 protein: CASSANRGHSQETQYF
CDR3 DNA: TGTGCCAGCAGCGCAAACAGGGGGCACTCCCAAGAGACCCAGTACTTC

D gene: TRBD1
J gene: TRBJ1-5
V gene: TRBV7-2
clone size: NA
CDR3 protein: CASSLDRGLGQPQHF
CDR3 DNA: TGTGCCAGCAGCTTAGACAGGGGGCTGGGTCAGCCCCAGCATTTT

D gene: TRBD2
J gene: TRBJ2-2
V gene: TRBV5-1
clone size: NA
CDR3 protein: CASSLELTSVPGELFF
CDR3 DNA: TGCGCCAGCAGCTTGGAGTTGACTAGCGTTCCCGGGGAGCTGTTTTTT

D gene: NA
J gene: TRBJ2-1
V gene: TRBV7-2
clone size: NA
CDR3 protein: CASSSSRLGGNEQFF
CDR3 DNA: TGTGCCAGCAGCTCCTCCCGATTGGGGGGCAATGAGCAGTTCTTC

D gene: TRBD1
J gene: TRBJ1-2
V gene: TRBV9
clone size: NA
CDR3 protein: CASSVGPGGSNYGYTF
CDR3 DNA: TGTGCCAGCAGCGTAGGGCCAGGGGGCTCCAACTATGGCTACACCTTC

D gene: TRBD1
J gene: TRBJ1-4
V gene: TRBV7-6
clone size: few
CDR3 protein: CASSSRGNRGEKLFF
CDR3 DNA: TGTGCCAGCAGCTCCAGGGGGAATCGGGGTGAAAAACTGTTTTTT

D gene: NA
J gene: TRBJ1-1
V gene: TRBV28
clone size: NA
CDR3 protein: CASSLRGPVGEAFF
CDR3 DNA: TGTGCCAGCAGTCTTAGGGGCCCGGTAGGTGAAGCTTTCTTT

D gene: TRBD1
J gene: TRBJ2-5
V gene: TRBV19
clone size: NA
CDR3 protein: CASSYRQGRETQYF
CDR3 DNA: TGTGCCAGTAGTTACAGACAGGGTCGAGAGACCCAGTACTTC

D gene: NA
J gene: TRBJ2-7
V gene: TRBV6-4
clone size: few
CDR3 protein: CASSELWDGGYEQYF
CDR3 DNA: TGTGCCAGCAGTGAGTTGTGGGACGGGGGCTACGAGCAGTACTTC

D gene: TRBD2
J gene: TRBJ2-3
V gene: TRBV7-2
clone size: NA
CDR3 protein: CASSLLRRGVDTQYF
CDR3 DNA: TGTGCCAGCAGCTTATTACGTCGGGGGGTTGATACGCAGTATTTT

D gene: NA
J gene: TRBJ2-3
V gene: TRBV7-8
clone size: NA
CDR3 protein: CASSEGGPGRSTDTQYF
CDR3 DNA: TGTGCCAGCAGCGAGGGGGGGCCGGGGAGGAGCACAGATACGCAGTATTTT

D gene: TRBD2
J gene: TRBJ2-3
V gene: TRBV4-2
clone size: NA
CDR3 protein: CASSQRLAGDTQYF
CDR3 DNA: TGTGCCAGCAGCCAAAGACTAGCGGGAGATACGCAGTATTTT

D gene: NA
J gene: TRBJ2-2
V gene: TRBV9
clone size: few
CDR3 protein: CASSRARVATGELFF
CDR3 DNA: TGTGCCAGCAGCCGGGCGAGGGTAGCCACCGGGGAGCTGTTTTTT

D gene: TRBD1
J gene: TRBJ2-1
V gene: TRBV5-4
clone size: NA
CDR3 protein: CASSRKLTGYDEQFF
CDR3 DNA: TGTGCCAGCAGCCGAAAACTGACAGGGTACGATGAGCAGTTCTTC

D gene: TRBD2
J gene: TRBJ2-2
V gene: TRBV29-1
clone size: NA
CDR3 protein: CSARGGTGELFF
CDR3 DNA: TGCAGCGCCCGGGGGGGCACCGGGGAGCTGTTTTTT

D gene: TRBD1
J gene: TRBJ2-1
V gene: TRBV7-9
clone size: NA
CDR3 protein: CASSFRDRYNEQFF
CDR3 DNA: TGTGCCAGCAGCTTCCGGGACAGATACAATGAGCAGTTCTTC

D gene: NA
J gene: TRBJ1-5
V gene: TRBV2
clone size: NA
CDR3 protein: CASRGIREESNQPQHF
CDR3 DNA: TGTGCCAGCAGAGGCATCAGGGAAGAGAGCAATCAGCCCCAGCATTTT

D gene: TRBD2
J gene: TRBJ2-7
V gene: TRBV19
clone size: NA
CDR3 protein: CASRTTLAGGSYEQYF
CDR3 DNA: TGTGCCAGTAGGACAACCCTAGCGGGGGGTAGCTACGAGCAGTACTTC

D gene: TRBD1
J gene: TRBJ1-2
V gene: TRBV5-1
clone size: NA
CDR3 protein: CASSYTGGDYGYTF
CDR3 DNA: TGCGCCAGCAGCTATACAGGGGGAGACTATGGCTACACCTTC

D gene: NA
J gene: TRBJ2-1
V gene: TRBV7-3
clone size: NA
CDR3 protein: CASSSPGRGDEQFF
CDR3 DNA: TGTGCCAGCAGCTCCCCGGGGAGGGGGGATGAGCAGTTCTTC

D gene: NA
J gene: TRBJ1-5
V gene: TRBV19
clone size: NA
CDR3 protein: CASSIVQNKNQPQHF
CDR3 DNA: TGTGCCAGTAGTATAGTACAGAACAAAAATCAGCCCCAGCATTTT

D gene: TRBD2
J gene: TRBJ2-7
V gene: TRBV5-4
clone size: NA
CDR3 protein: CASSSRVSGGVYEQYF
CDR3 DNA: TGTGCCAGCAGCTCCCGTGTTAGCGGGGGGGTATACGAGCAGTACTTC

D gene: TRBD1
J gene: TRBJ1-5
V gene: TRBV7-2
clone size: NA
CDR3 protein: CASSLGDRGQPQHF
CDR3 DNA: TGTGCCAGCAGCTTAGGGGACAGAGGTCAGCCCCAGCATTTT

D gene: NA
J gene: TRBJ2-1
V gene: TRBV4-3
clone size: NA
CDR3 protein: CASSQEFSYNEQFF
CDR3 DNA: TGCGCCAGCAGCCAAGAATTTAGCTACAATGAGCAGTTCTTC

D gene: NA
J gene: TRBJ1-1
V gene: TRBV20-1
clone size: NA
CDR3 protein: CSAPRGTEAFF
CDR3 DNA: TGCAGTGCTCCTAGGGGCACTGAAGCTTTCTTT

D gene: TRBD1
J gene: TRBJ1-2
V gene: TRBV6-5
clone size: NA
CDR3 protein: CASSENRGGYGYTF
CDR3 DNA: TGTGCCAGCAGTGAGAACAGGGGTGGCTATGGCTACACCTTC

D gene: TRBD1
J gene: TRBJ1-5
V gene: TRBV28
clone size: NA
CDR3 protein: CASSFRDRGFYAYLQHF
CDR3 DNA: TGTGCCAGCAGTTTCCGGGACAGGGGGTTTTATGCCTACCTCCAGCATTTT

D gene: NA
J gene: TRBJ1-4
V gene: TRBV7-6
clone size: NA
CDR3 protein: CASSLGWRGQAEKLFF
CDR3 DNA: TGTGCCAGCAGCTTAGGGTGGCGGGGGCAGGCTGAAAAACTGTTTTTT

D gene: NA
J gene: TRBJ2-5
V gene: TRBV5-4
clone size: NA
CDR3 protein: CASSLGNRETQYF
CDR3 DNA: TGTGCCAGCAGCTTGGGTAACCGGGAGACCCAGTACTTC

D gene: NA
J gene: TRBJ1-2
V gene: TRBV11-2
clone size: NA
CDR3 protein: CASSLEDGGGYTF
CDR3 DNA: TGTGCCAGCAGCTTAGAGGACGGGGGAGGCTACACCTTC

D gene: TRBD1
J gene: TRBJ2-5
V gene: TRBV7-8
clone size: NA
CDR3 protein: CASSLTGGQETQYF
CDR3 DNA: TGTGCCAGCAGCTTGACAGGGGGCCAAGAGACCCAGTACTTC

D gene: NA
J gene: TRBJ2-7
V gene: TRBV5-1
clone size: NA
CDR3 protein: CASSSEGNYEQYF
CDR3 DNA: TGCGCCAGCAGCTCGGAGGGGAACTACGAGCAGTACTTC

D gene: TRBD1
J gene: TRBJ1-1
V gene: TRBV6-6
clone size: NA
CDR3 protein: CASSLGGAVEAFF
CDR3 DNA: TGTGCCAGCAGTTTAGGGGGCGCGGTAGAAGCTTTCTTT

D gene: NA
J gene: TRBJ1-2
V gene: TRBV5-4
clone size: NA
CDR3 protein: CASSLARGHQSF
CDR3 DNA: TGTGCCAGCAGCTTGGCCCGGGGACACCAGTCCTTC

D gene: TRBD1
J gene: TRBJ1-3
V gene: TRBV7-9
clone size: NA
CDR3 protein: CASSFTGDANTIYF
CDR3 DNA: TGTGCCAGCAGCTTTACAGGGGACGCAAACACCATATATTTT

D gene: NA
J gene: TRBJ2-1
V gene: TRBV7-8
clone size: NA
CDR3 protein: CASVHGAYNEQFF
CDR3 DNA: TGTGCCAGCGTACACGGAGCCTACAATGAGCAGTTCTTC

D gene: NA
J gene: TRBJ2-3
V gene: TRBV7-6
clone size: NA
CDR3 protein: CASSLETGRDTQYF
CDR3 DNA: TGTGCCAGCAGCTTAGAGACAGGCCGTGATACGCAGTATTTT

D gene: NA
J gene: TRBJ1-1
V gene: TRBV9
clone size: NA
CDR3 protein: CASSALQGMNTEAFF
CDR3 DNA: TGTGCCAGCAGCGCCCTTCAGGGCATGAACACTGAAGCTTTCTTT

D gene: TRBD2
J gene: TRBJ2-1
V gene: TRBV7-2
clone size: NA
CDR3 protein: CASSLAPVAGGYNEQFF
CDR3 DNA: TGTGCCAGCAGCTTAGCACCGGTAGCGGGGGGATACAATGAGCAGTTCTTC

D gene: TRBD2
J gene: TRBJ2-3
V gene: TRBV7-2
clone size: NA
CDR3 protein: CASSLVAGLTDTQYF
CDR3 DNA: TGTGCCAGCAGCTTAGTAGCGGGCCTCACAGATACGCAGTATTTT